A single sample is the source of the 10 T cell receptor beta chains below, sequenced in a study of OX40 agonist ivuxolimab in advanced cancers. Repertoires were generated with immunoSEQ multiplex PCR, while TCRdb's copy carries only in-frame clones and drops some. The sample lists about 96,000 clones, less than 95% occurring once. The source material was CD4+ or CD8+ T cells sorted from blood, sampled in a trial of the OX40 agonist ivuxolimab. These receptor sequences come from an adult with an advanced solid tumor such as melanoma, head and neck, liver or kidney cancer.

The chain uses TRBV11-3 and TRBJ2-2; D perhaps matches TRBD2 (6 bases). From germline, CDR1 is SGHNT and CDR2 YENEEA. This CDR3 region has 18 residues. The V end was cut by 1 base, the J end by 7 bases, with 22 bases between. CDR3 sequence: CASSLAATDYRSVGELFF. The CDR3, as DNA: TGTGCCAGCAGCTTAGCAGCGACGGACTACAGGAGTGTCGGGGAGCTGTTTTTT.

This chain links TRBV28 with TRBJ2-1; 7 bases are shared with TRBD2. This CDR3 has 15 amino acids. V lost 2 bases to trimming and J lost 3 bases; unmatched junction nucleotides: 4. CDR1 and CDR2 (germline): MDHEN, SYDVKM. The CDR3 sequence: CASSLRGGNYNEQFF. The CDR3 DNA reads TGTGCCAGCAGTTTACGGGGAGGGAACTACAATGAGCAGTTCTTC.

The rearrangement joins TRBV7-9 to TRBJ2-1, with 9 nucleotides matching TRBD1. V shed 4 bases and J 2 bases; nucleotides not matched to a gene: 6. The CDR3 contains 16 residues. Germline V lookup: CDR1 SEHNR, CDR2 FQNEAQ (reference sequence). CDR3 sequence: CASSYPGQGTYNEQFF. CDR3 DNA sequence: TGTGCCAGCAGCTATCCGGGACAGGGCACCTACAATGAGCAGTTCTTC.

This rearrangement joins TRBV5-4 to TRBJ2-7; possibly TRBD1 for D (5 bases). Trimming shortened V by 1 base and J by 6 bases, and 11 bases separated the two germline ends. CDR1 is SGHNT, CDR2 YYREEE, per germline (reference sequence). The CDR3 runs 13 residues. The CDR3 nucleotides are TGTGCCAGCAGCTTGTCCAGGGTAGGCGAGCAGTACTTC. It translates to CASSLSRVGEQYF.

The CDR3 DNA sequence: TGTGCCTGGAGTTCAGGGAGCGGAAACACCATATATTTT. Protein: CAWSSGSGNTIYF. This sequence joins TRBV30 and TRBJ1-3, with D perhaps matching TRBD1 (5 bases). Trimming took off 2 bases at V and 4 bases at J, with 9 bases between the two ends. Germline values: CDR1 GTSNPN, CDR2 SVGIG (reference sequence). The CDR3 has 13 amino acids.

CDR3 DNA: TGTGCCAGCAGCCAAACGTGGGGGATTGGAGAGACCCAGTACTTC. It translates to CASSQTWGIGETQYF. The J gene is TRBJ2-5, the V gene TRBV7-2; D might be TRBD1 or TRBD2, each matching 5 bases. The CDR3 totals 15 residues. V dropped 5 bases and J dropped 4 bases, with 17 bases sitting between them. The germline V gene encodes CDR1 SGHTA and CDR2 FQGNSA.

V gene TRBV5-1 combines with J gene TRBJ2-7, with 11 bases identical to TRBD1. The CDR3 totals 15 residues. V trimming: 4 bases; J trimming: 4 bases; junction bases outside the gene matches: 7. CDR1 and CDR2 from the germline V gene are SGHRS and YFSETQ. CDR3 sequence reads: CASSVWTGGAYEQYF. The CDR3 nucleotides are TGCGCCAGCAGCGTCTGGACAGGGGGCGCGTACGAGCAGTACTTC.

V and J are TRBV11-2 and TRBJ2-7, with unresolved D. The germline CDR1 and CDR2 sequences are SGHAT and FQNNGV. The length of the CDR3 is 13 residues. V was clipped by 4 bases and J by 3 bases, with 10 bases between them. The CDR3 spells CASSCPNCYEQYF. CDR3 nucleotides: TGTGCCAGCAGCTGCCCGAATTGCTACGAGCAGTACTTC.

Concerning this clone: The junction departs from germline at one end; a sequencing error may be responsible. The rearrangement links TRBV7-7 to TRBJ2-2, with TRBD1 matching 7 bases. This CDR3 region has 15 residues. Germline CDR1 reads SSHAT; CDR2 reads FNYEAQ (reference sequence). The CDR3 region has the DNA TGTGCTAGCAGCTTCGGGACAGCAAACACCGGGGAGCTGTTTTTT. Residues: CASSFGTANTGELFF.

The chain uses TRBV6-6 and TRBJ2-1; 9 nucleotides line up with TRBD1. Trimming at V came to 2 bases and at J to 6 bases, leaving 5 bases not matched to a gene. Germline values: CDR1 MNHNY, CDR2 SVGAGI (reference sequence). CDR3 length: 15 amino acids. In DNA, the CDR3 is TGTGCCAGCAGTTACGGCGGACAGGGGAGCAATGAGCAGTTCTTC. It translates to CASSYGGQGSNEQFF.